A single sample gave rise to the 14 T cell receptor beta chains below, sequenced in a study of Ad26.COV2.S vaccination and SARS-CoV-2 variants. Generated by immunoSEQ multiplex PCR, the TCRdb table keeps only in-frame clones and is missing some. The profile covers about 350,000 clones, with 88% appearing a single time and around 6.4% taken by the ten largest. The treatment denotes: some 20 received Ad26.COV2.S at low or high dose, single or two shots; 5 received placebo; per-sample allocation not given. At day 63 after the first vaccine or placebo injection, samples were drawn. Sequencing used peripheral blood, obtained in a trial of Ad26.COV2.S vaccine versus placebo. The receptor set was obtained from a person between 18 and 60 years old who received the Ad26.COV2.S COVID-19 vaccine or a placebo.

The genes are TRBV9 and TRBJ2-1; no definite D call. The CDR3 consists of 14 residues. Per germline, CDR1 SGDLS and CDR2 YYNGEE. Deletions cut 0 bases from V and 3 bases from J, with 7 bases between. The CDR3 DNA reads as TGTGCCAGCAGCGTAGGTCCGGACTACAATGAGCAGTTCTTC. It yields the protein CASSVGPDYNEQFF. Filled out from reference TRBV9 and TRBJ2-1, the complete variable domain reads DSGVTQTPKHLITATGQRVTLRCSPRSGDLSVYWYQQSLDQGLQFLIQYYNGEERAKGNILERFSAQQFPDLHSELNLSSLELGDSALYFCASSVGPDYNEQFFGPGTRLTVL.

The rearrangement links TRBV28 to TRBJ2-3; TRBD2 might be the D (5 bases). Germline V gene lookup returns CDR1 MDHEN and CDR2 SYDVKM. The length of the CDR3 is 13 residues. V lost 5 bases to trimming and J lost 4 bases, with 10 bases between them. The CDR3 DNA reads as TGTGCCAGCAGTCTAGCTGGCGCAGATACGCAGTATTTT. Its translation: CASSLAGADTQYF. Using reference TRBV28 and TRBJ2-3 for the parts outside the CDR3, the full variable domain is DVKVTQSSRYLVKRTGEKVFLECVQDMDHENMFWYRQDPGLGLRLIYFSYDVKMKEKGDIPEGYSVSREKKERFSLILESASTNQTSMYLCASSLAGADTQYFGPGTRLTVL.

This clone appeared once. J is TRBJ2-5 and V is TRBV5-4; 12 bases are a match to TRBD2. V lost 4 bases and J lost 5; bases outside the gene matches: 9. Germline V gene data show CDR1 as SGHNT and CDR2 as YYREEE (reference sequence). This CDR3 is 16 amino acids long. The DNA of the CDR3 is TGTGCCAGCAGCCCACCACTAGCGGGAGGAGTTGAGACCCAGTACTTC. The encoded protein is CASSPPLAGGVETQYF.

The rearrangement links TRBV18 to TRBJ2-2, with D perhaps assigned TRBD1 or TRBD2 (5 bases each). The CDR3 is made up of 15 amino acids. Germline V gene data show CDR1 as KGHSH and CDR2 as LQKENI. Deletions cut 5 bases from V and 4 bases from J, with 14 bases between. In nucleotides, the CDR3 is TGTGCCAGCTCATCTGGGACGGGTGGCACCGGGGAGCTGTTTTTT. Its translation is CASSSGTGGTGELFF.

This chain uses TRBV28 with TRBJ1-1; tentatively, D is TRBD1 (6 bases). Trimming took off 5 bases at V and 7 bases at J, with 14 bases between the two ends. The CDR3 length is 13 residues. Looked up from germline, CDR1 is MDHEN and CDR2 is SYDVKM. CDR3 protein: CASSGGRGLEAFF. The CDR3 DNA follows: TGTGCCAGCAGTGGGGGTCGGGGGCTTGAAGCTTTCTTT.

The chain uses TRBV5-6 and TRBJ1-1, with D possibly being TRBD1 (5 bases). The germline V gene encodes CDR1 SGHDT and CDR2 YYEEEE. V shed 0 bases and J shed 0 bases, with 9 bases lying between them. This CDR3 has 15 amino acids. CDR3 bases: TGTGCCAGCAGCTTGGGGGGCAAGTTGAACACTGAAGCTTTCTTT. Its translation: CASSLGGKLNTEAFF.

This sequence joins TRBV7-6 and TRBJ2-3, with D unclear. The CDR3 has 14 residues. Germline CDR1 and CDR2: SGHVS and FNYEAQ. V lost 1 base and J lost 0, with 5 bases in between. The CDR3 sequence: CASSLVPSTDTQYF. In DNA, the CDR3 is TGTGCCAGCAGCTTAGTTCCGAGCACAGATACGCAGTATTTT.

This clone has only a few counts. The gene calls are TRBV6-4 and TRBJ2-6, with unresolved D. This CDR3 comprises 13 residues. The V and J ends lost 2 bases and 4 bases respectively, with 3 bases between them. CDR1 is MRHNA, CDR2 SNTAGT, per germline. CDR3: CASSDGGANVLTF. In DNA form, the CDR3 reads TGTGCCAGCAGTGACGGAGGGGCCAACGTCCTGACTTTC.

V and J are TRBV12-3 or TRBV12-4 and TRBJ1-6; D gene ambiguous. This CDR3 contains 12 residues. V was trimmed by 1 base and J by 13 bases, leaving 8 bases between them. The CDR3 coding sequence is TGTGCCAGCAGTTTAGTTTTGGGGCCCCTCCACTTT. This gives the protein CASSLVLGPLHF.

The chain employs TRBV5-4 and TRBJ2-1; 7 positions match TRBD1. V shed 4 bases, J shed 4 bases, and the junction held 23 bases outside the gene matches. The germline CDR1 and CDR2 sequences are SGHNT and YYREEE (reference sequence). This CDR3 has 20 amino acids. CDR3: CASSPVGQIGGAETYNEQFF. The CDR3, as DNA: TGTGCCAGCAGCCCGGTGGGACAGATTGGGGGTGCGGAAACATACAATGAGCAGTTCTTC.

This clone appeared a single time. The chain combines TRBV19 with TRBJ2-1, with 10 positions matching TRBD2. The germline V gene encodes CDR1 LNHDA and CDR2 SQIVND (reference sequence). V gave up 7 bases and J gave up 8 bases; unmatched junction bases: 11. CDR3 length: 15 residues. CDR3 sequence reads: CASTEAGGRGDEQFF. The CDR3, as DNA: TGTGCCAGTACCGAAGCGGGAGGGCGTGGGGATGAGCAGTTCTTC.

The genes are TRBV7-2 and TRBJ2-1; 14 bases map to TRBD2. The CDR3 spans 19 residues. The germline gives CDR1 SGHTA, CDR2 FQGNSA. Trimming took 1 base from V and 0 from J; bases not matched to a gene: 5. CDR3 loop: CASSLVGTSGGSSYNEQFF. CDR3 DNA sequence: TGTGCCAGCAGCTTAGTTGGGACTAGCGGGGGCAGCTCCTACAATGAGCAGTTCTTC.

The chain joins TRBV11-2 to TRBJ2-2; 9 bases fit TRBD1. Losses at the gene ends were 2 bases for V and 8 bases for J; bases not matched to a gene: 9. CDR3 size: 16 residues. Germline lookup yields CDR1 SGHAT and CDR2 FQNNGV. CDR3 amino acids: CASSLMGQGGTGELFF. The CDR3 coding sequence is TGTGCCAGCAGCTTAATGGGACAGGGAGGTACTGGGGAGCTGTTTTTT. The complete variable domain, with remaining parts taken from reference TRBV11-2 and TRBJ2-2, reads EAGVAQSPRYKIIEKRQSVAFWCNPISGHATLYWYQQILGQGPKLLIQFQNNGVVDDSQLPKDRFSAERLKGVDSTLKIQPAKLEDSAVYLCASSLMGQGGTGELFFGEGSRLTVL.

The V and J genes are TRBV5-6 and TRBJ2-1, with D tentatively TRBD1 or TRBD2 (5 bases each). The germline V gene has CDR1 SGHDT and CDR2 YYEEEE. Trimming took 3 bases from V and 0 from J, leaving 10 bases between them. This CDR3 comprises 15 residues. CDR3 DNA: TGTGCCAGCAGCTCCGGGACCCCCTCCTACAATGAGCAGTTCTTC. As protein: CASSSGTPSYNEQFF.